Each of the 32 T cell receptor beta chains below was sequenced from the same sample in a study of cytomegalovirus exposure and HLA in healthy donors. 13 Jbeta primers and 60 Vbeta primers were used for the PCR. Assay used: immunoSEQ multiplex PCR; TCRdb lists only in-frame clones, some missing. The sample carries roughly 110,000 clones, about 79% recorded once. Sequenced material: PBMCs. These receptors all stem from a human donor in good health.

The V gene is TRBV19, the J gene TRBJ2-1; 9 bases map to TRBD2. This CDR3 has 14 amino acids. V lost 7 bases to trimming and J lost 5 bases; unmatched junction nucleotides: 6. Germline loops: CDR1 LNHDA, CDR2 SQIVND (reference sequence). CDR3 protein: CASIGLAGDNEQFF. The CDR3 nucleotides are TGTGCCAGTATCGGGTTAGCGGGGGACAATGAGCAGTTCTTC.

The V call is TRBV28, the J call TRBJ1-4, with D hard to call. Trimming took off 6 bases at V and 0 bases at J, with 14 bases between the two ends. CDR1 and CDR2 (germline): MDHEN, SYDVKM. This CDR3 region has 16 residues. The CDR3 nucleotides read TGTGCCAGCAGCCCTCACACCGCGGCAACTAATGAAAAACTGTTTTTT. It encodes CASSPHTAATNEKLFF.

The CDR3 coding sequence is TGTGCCAGTAGTGCAGGAAGTTCTCAGCCCCAGCATTTT. As protein: CASSAGSSQPQHF. The chain has TRBV19 and TRBJ1-5; no firm D call. Per the germline V gene, CDR1 is LNHDA and CDR2 is SQIVND (reference sequence). Trimming left V 5 bases short and J 6 bases short, with 11 bases between. This CDR3 has 13 residues.

Here the CDR3 DNA reads TGTGCCAGCAGCTTGGGGTCAGGGGGATTCCTGGAAGCTTTCTTT. Amino acids: CASSLGSGGFLEAFF. The chain recombines TRBV5-5 with TRBJ1-1; TRBD1 matches at 7 bases. The CDR3 sequence is 15 residues long. V gave up 0 bases and J gave up 8 bases; unmatched junction bases: 10. Germline V CDR1 and CDR2: SGHKS, YYEKEE (reference sequence).

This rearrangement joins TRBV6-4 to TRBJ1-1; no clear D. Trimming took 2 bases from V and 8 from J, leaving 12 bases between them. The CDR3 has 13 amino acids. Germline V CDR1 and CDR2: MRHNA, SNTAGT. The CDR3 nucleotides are TGTGCCAGCAGTGACCCTTTTAAGAGGGAAGCTTTCTTT. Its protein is CASSDPFKREAFF.

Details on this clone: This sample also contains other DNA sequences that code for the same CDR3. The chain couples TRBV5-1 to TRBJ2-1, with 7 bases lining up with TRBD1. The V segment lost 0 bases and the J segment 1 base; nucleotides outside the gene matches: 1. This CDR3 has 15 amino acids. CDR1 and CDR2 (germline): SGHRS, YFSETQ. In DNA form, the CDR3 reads TGCGCCAGCAGCTTGGCGACAGGGTCCTACAATGAGCAGTTCTTC. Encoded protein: CASSLATGSYNEQFF.

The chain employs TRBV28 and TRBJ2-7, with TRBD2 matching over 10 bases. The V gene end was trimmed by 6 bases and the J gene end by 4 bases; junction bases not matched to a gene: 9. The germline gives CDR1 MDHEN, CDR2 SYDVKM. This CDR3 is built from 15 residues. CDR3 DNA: TGTGCCAGCAGCTCCCCTAGCGGGAGACGGTACGAGCAGTACTTC. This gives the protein CASSSPSGRRYEQYF. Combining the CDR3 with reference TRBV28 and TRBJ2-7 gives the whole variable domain DVKVTQSSRYLVKRTGEKVFLECVQDMDHENMFWYRQDPGLGLRLIYFSYDVKMKEKGDIPEGYSVSREKKERFSLILESASTNQTSMYLCASSSPSGRRYEQYFGPGTRLTVT.

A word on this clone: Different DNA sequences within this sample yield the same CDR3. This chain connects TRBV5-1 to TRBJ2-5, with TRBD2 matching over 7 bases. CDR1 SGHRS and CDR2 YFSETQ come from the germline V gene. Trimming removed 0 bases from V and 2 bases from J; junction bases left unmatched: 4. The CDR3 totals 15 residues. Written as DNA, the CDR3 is TGCGCCAGCAGCTTGGGGTCGGGGGGTCAAGAGACCCAGTACTTC. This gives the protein CASSLGSGGQETQYF.

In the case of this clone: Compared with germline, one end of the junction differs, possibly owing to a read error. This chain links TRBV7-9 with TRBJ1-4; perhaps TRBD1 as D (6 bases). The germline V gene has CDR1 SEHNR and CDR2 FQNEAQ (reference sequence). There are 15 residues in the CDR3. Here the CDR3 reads CSSGFGRTDNEKLFF. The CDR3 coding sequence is TGTTCCAGCGGGTTCGGACGGACAGATAATGAAAAACTGTTTTTT.

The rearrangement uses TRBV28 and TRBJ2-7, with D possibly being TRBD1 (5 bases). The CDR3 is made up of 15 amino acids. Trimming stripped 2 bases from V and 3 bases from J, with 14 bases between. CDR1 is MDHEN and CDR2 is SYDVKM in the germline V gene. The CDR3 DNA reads TGTGCCAGCAGTTTACGAGCTACAGGATACTACGAGCAGTACTTC. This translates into CASSLRATGYYEQYF. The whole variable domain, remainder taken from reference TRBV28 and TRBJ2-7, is DVKVTQSSRYLVKRTGEKVFLECVQDMDHENMFWYRQDPGLGLRLIYFSYDVKMKEKGDIPEGYSVSREKKERFSLILESASTNQTSMYLCASSLRATGYYEQYFGPGTRLTVT.

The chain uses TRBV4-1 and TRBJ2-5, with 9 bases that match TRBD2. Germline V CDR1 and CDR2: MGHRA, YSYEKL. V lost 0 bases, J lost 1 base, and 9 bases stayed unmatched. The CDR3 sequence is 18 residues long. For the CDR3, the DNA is TGCGCCAGCAGCCAAGAAAGGAGCGGGGGGACCCTCCAAGAGACCCAGTACTTC. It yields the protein CASSQERSGGTLQETQYF.

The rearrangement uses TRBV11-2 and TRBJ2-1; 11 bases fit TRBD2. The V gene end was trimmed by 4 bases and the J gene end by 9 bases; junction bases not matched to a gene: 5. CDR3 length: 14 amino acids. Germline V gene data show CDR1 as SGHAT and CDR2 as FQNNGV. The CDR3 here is CASSSLAGGVEQFF. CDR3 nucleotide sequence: TGTGCCAGCAGCTCGCTAGCGGGAGGTGTTGAGCAGTTCTTC.

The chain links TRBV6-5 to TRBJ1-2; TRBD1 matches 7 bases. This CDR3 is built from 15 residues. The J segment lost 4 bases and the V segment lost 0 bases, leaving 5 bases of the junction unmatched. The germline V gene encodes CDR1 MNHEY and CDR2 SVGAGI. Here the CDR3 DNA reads TGTGCCAGCAGTTACTCGTTGACAGGGTTCTATGGCTACACCTTC. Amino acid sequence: CASSYSLTGFYGYTF.

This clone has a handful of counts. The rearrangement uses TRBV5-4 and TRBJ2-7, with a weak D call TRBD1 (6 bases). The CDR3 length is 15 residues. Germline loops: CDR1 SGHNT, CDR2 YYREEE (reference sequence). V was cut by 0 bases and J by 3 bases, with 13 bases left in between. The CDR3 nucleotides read TGTGCCAGCAGCTTGGCGGGACACAAATACTACGAGCAGTACTTC. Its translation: CASSLAGHKYYEQYF.

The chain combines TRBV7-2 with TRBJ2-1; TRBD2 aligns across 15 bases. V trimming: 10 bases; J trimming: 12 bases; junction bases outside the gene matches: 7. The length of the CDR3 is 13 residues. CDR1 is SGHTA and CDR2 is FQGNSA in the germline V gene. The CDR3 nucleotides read TGTGCCATGGGGGGACTAGCGGGGGGAGGGCAGTTCTTC. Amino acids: CAMGGLAGGGQFF.

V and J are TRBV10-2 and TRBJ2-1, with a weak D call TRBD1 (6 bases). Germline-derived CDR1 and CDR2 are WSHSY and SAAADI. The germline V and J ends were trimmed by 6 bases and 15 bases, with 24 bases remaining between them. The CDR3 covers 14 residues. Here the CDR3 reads CASSRFRDRDKTFF. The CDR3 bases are TGCGCCAGCAGCAGGTTTCGAGACCGGGACAAGACGTTCTTC.

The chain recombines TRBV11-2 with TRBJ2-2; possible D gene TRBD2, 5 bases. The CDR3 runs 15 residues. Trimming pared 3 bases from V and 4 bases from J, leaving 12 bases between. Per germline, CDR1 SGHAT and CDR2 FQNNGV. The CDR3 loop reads CASSFPRRSTGELFF. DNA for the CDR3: TGTGCCAGCAGCTTCCCCCGGAGGTCCACCGGGGAGCTGTTTTTT. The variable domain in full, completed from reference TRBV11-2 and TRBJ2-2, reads EAGVAQSPRYKIIEKRQSVAFWCNPISGHATLYWYQQILGQGPKLLIQFQNNGVVDDSQLPKDRFSAERLKGVDSTLKIQPAKLEDSAVYLCASSFPRRSTGELFFGEGSRLTVL.

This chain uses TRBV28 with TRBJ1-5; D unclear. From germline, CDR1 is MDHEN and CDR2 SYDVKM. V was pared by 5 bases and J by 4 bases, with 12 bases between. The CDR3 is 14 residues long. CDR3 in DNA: TGTGCCAGCAGTGACTACCGGGGAAATCAGCCCCAGCATTTT. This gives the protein CASSDYRGNQPQHF.

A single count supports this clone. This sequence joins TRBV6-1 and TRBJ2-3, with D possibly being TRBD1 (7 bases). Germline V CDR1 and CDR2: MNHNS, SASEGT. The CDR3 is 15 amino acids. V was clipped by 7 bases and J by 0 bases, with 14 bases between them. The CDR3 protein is CASTGDRLSTDTQYF. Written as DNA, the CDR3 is TGTGCCAGCACGGGGGACAGACTTAGCACAGATACGCAGTATTTT.

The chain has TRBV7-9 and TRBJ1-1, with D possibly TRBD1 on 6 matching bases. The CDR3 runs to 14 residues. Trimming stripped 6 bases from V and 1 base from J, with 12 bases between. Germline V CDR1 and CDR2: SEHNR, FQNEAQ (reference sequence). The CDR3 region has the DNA TGTGCCAGCAGACGGACGACAGGGAACACTGAAGCTTTCTTT. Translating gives CASRRTTGNTEAFF.

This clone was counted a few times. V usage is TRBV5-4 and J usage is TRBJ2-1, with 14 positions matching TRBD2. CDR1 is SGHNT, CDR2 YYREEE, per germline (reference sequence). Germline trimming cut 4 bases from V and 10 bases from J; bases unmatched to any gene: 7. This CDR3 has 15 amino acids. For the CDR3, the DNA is TGTGCCAGCAGCGTGGGACTAGCGGGAGTAGACGAGCAGTTCTTC. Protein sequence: CASSVGLAGVDEQFF.

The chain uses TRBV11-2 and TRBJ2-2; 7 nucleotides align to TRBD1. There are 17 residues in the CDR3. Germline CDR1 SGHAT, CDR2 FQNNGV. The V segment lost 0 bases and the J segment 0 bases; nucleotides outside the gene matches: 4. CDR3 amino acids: CASSLEQTGSNTGELFF. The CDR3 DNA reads TGTGCCAGCAGCTTAGAACAGACAGGGTCGAACACCGGGGAGCTGTTTTTT.

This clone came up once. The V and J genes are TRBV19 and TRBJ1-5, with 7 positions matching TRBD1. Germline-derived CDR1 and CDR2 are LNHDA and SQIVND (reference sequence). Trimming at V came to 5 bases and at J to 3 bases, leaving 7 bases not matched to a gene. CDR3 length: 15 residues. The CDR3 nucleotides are TGTGCCAGTAGTGAGCTCAGGGGGTACAATCAGCCCCAGCATTTT. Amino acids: CASSELRGYNQPQHF.

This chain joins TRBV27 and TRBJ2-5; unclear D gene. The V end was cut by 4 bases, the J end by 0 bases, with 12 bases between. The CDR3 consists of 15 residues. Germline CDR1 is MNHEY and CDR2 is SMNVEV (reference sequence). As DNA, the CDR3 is TGTGCCAGCAGTTCGGGTGACTCGTACCAAGAGACCCAGTACTTC. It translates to CASSSGDSYQETQYF.

The CDR3 region has the DNA TGCAGCGTGGTCATGAGGGCGGGGGGGCCGTACAATGAGCAGTTCTTC. Its protein product is CSVVMRAGGPYNEQFF. This chain connects TRBV29-1 to TRBJ2-1, with 9 bases that match TRBD2. CDR3 length equals 16 residues. Germline V gene data show CDR1 as SQVTM and CDR2 as ANQGSEA. The V gene end was trimmed by 6 bases and the J gene end by 4 bases; junction bases not matched to a gene: 13.

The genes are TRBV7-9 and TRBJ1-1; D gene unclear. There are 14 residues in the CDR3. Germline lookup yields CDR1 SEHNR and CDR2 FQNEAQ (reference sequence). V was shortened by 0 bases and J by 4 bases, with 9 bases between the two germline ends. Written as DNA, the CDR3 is TGTGCCAGCAGCTTAGCCCAAACTTCCACTGAAGCTTTCTTT. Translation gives CASSLAQTSTEAFF.

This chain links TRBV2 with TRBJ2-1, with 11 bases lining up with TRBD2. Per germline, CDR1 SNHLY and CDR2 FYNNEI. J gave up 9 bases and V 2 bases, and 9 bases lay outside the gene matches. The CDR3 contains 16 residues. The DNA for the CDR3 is TGTGCCAGCAGTGAAATCGTTCTAGCGGGGGGCGGTGAGCAGTTCTTC. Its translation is CASSEIVLAGGGEQFF.

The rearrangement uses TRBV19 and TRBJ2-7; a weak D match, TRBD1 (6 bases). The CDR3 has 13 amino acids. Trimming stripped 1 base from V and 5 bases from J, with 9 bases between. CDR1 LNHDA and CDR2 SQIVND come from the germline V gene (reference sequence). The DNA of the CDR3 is TGTGCCAGTAGTATAGGGAAGGGGGACGAGCAGTACTTC. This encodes CASSIGKGDEQYF.

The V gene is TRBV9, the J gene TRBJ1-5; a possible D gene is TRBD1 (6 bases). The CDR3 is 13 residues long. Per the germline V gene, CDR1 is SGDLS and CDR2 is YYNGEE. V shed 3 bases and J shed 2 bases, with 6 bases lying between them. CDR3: CASSGQGNQPQHF. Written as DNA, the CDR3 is TGTGCCAGCAGCGGACAGGGCAATCAGCCCCAGCATTTT.

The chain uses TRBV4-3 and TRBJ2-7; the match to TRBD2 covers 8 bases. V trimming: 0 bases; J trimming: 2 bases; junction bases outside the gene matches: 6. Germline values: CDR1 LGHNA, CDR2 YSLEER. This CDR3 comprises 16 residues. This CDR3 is CASSQDNGGAPYEQYF. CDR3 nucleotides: TGCGCCAGCAGCCAAGACAACGGGGGGGCTCCCTACGAGCAGTACTTC.

This chain's CDR3 is CASSPAGGAAVSEQYF. The CDR3 coding sequence is TGTGCCAGCAGTCCCGCTGGGGGGGCGGCAGTATCCGAGCAGTACTTC. The rearrangement joins TRBV28 to TRBJ2-7; D perhaps matches TRBD2 (7 bases). V dropped 5 bases and J dropped 6 bases, with 23 bases sitting between them. The CDR3 sequence is 16 residues long. CDR1 is MDHEN and CDR2 is SYDVKM in the germline V gene.

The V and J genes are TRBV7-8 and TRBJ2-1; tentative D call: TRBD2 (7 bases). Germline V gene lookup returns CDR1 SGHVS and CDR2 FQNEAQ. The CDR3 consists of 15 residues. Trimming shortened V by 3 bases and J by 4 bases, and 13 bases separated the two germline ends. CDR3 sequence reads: CASSLRGQGYNEQFF. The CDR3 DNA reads TGTGCCAGCAGCTTGCGGGGGCAGGGGTACAATGAGCAGTTCTTC.